Presented here are 15 T cell receptor beta chains from one specimen sequenced in a study of cytomegalovirus exposure and HLA in healthy donors. TCRdb's copy holds only in-frame clones and misses some; the assay was immunoSEQ multiplex PCR. The sample carries hundreds of thousands of clones, roughly 84% recorded once. Input material: PBMCs. The receptor set was obtained from a woman younger than 45 in good health and CMV-seropositive.

Points on this clone: Other DNA sequences within the sample encode an identical CDR3. The rearrangement uses TRBV10-3 and TRBJ1-5; 7 bases match TRBD1. This CDR3 is built from 14 residues. Looked up from germline, CDR1 is ENHRY and CDR2 is SYGVKD. V shed 6 bases and J 0 bases; nucleotides not matched to a gene: 2. CDR3 region: CAIRGDSSNQPQHF. The CDR3 nucleotides are TGTGCCATCAGGGGGGACAGTAGCAATCAGCCCCAGCATTTT.

The chain uses TRBV27 and TRBJ1-2; 9 bases map to TRBD1. This CDR3 region has 14 residues. In germline, CDR1 is MNHEY, CDR2 SMNVEV (reference sequence). V lost 2 bases to trimming and J lost 2 bases; unmatched junction nucleotides: 0. The CDR3 reads CASSLGTGNYGYTF. DNA for the CDR3: TGTGCCAGCAGTTTAGGGACAGGGAACTATGGCTACACCTTC.

The rearrangement joins TRBV4-3 to TRBJ2-1, with D uncertain. The CDR3 is 16 amino acids. V dropped 2 bases and J dropped 9 bases, with 20 bases sitting between them. Germline V gene lookup returns CDR1 LGHNA and CDR2 YSLEER. The CDR3 nucleotides read TGCGCCAGCAGCCAAAAGGTCGGGCCCCCCGTTGTTGAGCAGTTCTTC. Protein sequence: CASSQKVGPPVVEQFF.

This chain uses TRBV29-1 with TRBJ1-2, with D unresolved. Trimming pared 4 bases from V and 4 bases from J, leaving 16 bases between. From germline, CDR1 is SQVTM and CDR2 ANQGSEA. The CDR3 consists of 14 residues. CDR3 region: CSVGPGRSAYGYTF. The CDR3 DNA reads as TGCAGCGTTGGCCCAGGACGATCAGCCTATGGCTACACCTTC. The variable domain in full, completed from reference TRBV29-1 and TRBJ1-2, reads SAVISQKPSRDICQRGTSLTIQCQVDSQVTMMFWYRQQPGQSLTLIATANQGSEATYESGFVIDKFPISRPNLTFSTLTVSNMSPEDSSIYLCSVGPGRSAYGYTFGSGTRLTVV.

The chain has TRBV11-2 and TRBJ2-1; 8 bases are shared with TRBD2. The germline gives CDR1 SGHAT, CDR2 FQNNGV. The CDR3 spans 15 residues. V gave up 8 bases and J gave up 4 bases; unmatched junction bases: 10. The CDR3 nucleotides are TGTGCCAGCGGATTAAAACTAGCGGTATACAATGAGCAGTTCTTC. It yields the protein CASGLKLAVYNEQFF.

The V call is TRBV4-1, the J call TRBJ1-2; D is undetermined. Germline V CDR1 and CDR2: MGHRA, YSYEKL. The CDR3 runs 13 residues. With 4 bases removed from V and 8 bases from J, the gap between germline ends came to 14 bases. CDR3 sequence: CASSRVGIGGYTF. In DNA, the CDR3 is TGCGCCAGCAGCCGTGTCGGGATAGGGGGCTACACCTTC.

The CDR3 DNA reads TGTGCCAGCAGTTACTCGGACACCTACACCGGGGAGCTGTTTTTT. Amino acid sequence: CASSYSDTYTGELFF. This chain links TRBV6-5 with TRBJ2-2; D may be TRBD1 (5 bases). This CDR3 is 15 amino acids long. Looked up from germline, CDR1 is MNHEY and CDR2 is SVGAGI. Trimming removed 0 bases from V and 3 bases from J, with 8 bases in between.

The chain is built from TRBV5-1 and TRBJ2-1; TRBD2 aligns across 14 bases. The CDR3 spans 15 residues. The J segment lost 9 bases and the V segment lost 4 bases, leaving 6 bases of the junction unmatched. Germline V gene sequence: CDR1 SGHRS, CDR2 YFSETQ. Here the CDR3 DNA reads TGCGCCAGCAGCGTACCGGGACTAGCGGGAGCTGAGCAGTTCTTC. Encoded protein: CASSVPGLAGAEQFF.

V is TRBV4-1 and J is TRBJ2-3; D not resolved. Per the germline V gene, CDR1 is MGHRA and CDR2 is YSYEKL. The ends were cut back, 4 bases at V and 9 bases at J, with 8 bases in the middle. This CDR3 region has 11 residues. The CDR3 here is CASSPGRTQYF. CDR3 in DNA: TGCGCCAGCAGCCCGGGTAGGACGCAGTATTTT.

This clone was picked up a small number of times. This sequence joins TRBV27 and TRBJ1-2, with D uncertain. V dropped 4 bases and J dropped 7 bases, with 7 bases sitting between them. The CDR3 totals 11 residues. The V gene's germline CDR1 is MNHEY and CDR2 SMNVEV (reference sequence). The CDR3 loop reads CASSSGLGYTF. CDR3 nucleotides: TGTGCCAGCAGTTCCGGACTTGGCTACACCTTC.

This clone was picked up one time. The chain recombines TRBV10-3 with TRBJ1-1, with a tentative D call TRBD1 (6 bases). The CDR3 runs 15 residues. V was pared by 2 bases and J by 7 bases, with 17 bases between. CDR1 is ENHRY, CDR2 SYGVKD, per germline. The CDR3: CAISEPPAARGEAFF. The CDR3 DNA sequence: TGTGCCATCAGTGAGCCCCCGGCGGCCAGGGGTGAAGCTTTCTTT.

The V gene is TRBV30, the J gene TRBJ2-2; D gene uncertain. The CDR3 extends over 11 amino acids. CDR1 is GTSNPN and CDR2 is SVGIG in the germline V gene (reference sequence). Trimming left V 3 bases short and J 6 bases short, with 5 bases between. The CDR3 nucleotides are TGTGCCTGGAGATACCCCGGGGAGCTGTTTTTT. It yields the protein CAWRYPGELFF.

The rearrangement links TRBV2 to TRBJ1-5; D is unclear. The V and J ends lost 3 bases and 2 bases respectively, with 11 bases between them. Germline V lookup: CDR1 SNHLY, CDR2 FYNNEI. CDR3 length equals 15 residues. The CDR3: CASSEMEFGNQPQHF. The CDR3 DNA follows: TGTGCCAGCAGTGAGATGGAATTTGGCAATCAGCCCCAGCATTTT.

V and J are TRBV5-1 and TRBJ2-7; no definite D call. The germline gives CDR1 SGHRS, CDR2 YFSETQ. V lost 0 bases to trimming and J lost 2 bases, with 12 bases between them. This CDR3 region has 15 residues. The CDR3 loop reads CASSLEPLITYEQYF. In DNA, the CDR3 is TGCGCCAGCAGCTTGGAGCCCCTAATTACCTACGAGCAGTACTTC.

This chain links TRBV7-6 with TRBJ2-2, with unresolved D. The V gene's germline CDR1 is SGHVS and CDR2 FNYEAQ. Trimming shortened V by 5 bases and J by 1 base, and 14 bases separated the two germline ends. The CDR3 spans 16 residues. This chain's CDR3 is CASSRNPELNTGELFF. The CDR3 region has the DNA TGTGCCAGCAGCCGGAACCCGGAGTTGAACACCGGGGAGCTGTTTTTT.